The next 10 T cell receptor beta chains were all read from a single sample in a study of blood T cell repertoires in COVID-19. Assay used: immunoSEQ multiplex PCR; TCRdb lists only in-frame clones, some missing. The sample has 40,000 to 60,000 clones, roughly nine tenths seen once; the top ten hold 5%. Sequencing was carried out using peripheral blood. Every receptor here comes from a man aged 35-49 years with active COVID-19.

This clone was detected once. The rearrangement uses TRBV2 and TRBJ2-4; 7 bases fit TRBD2. Unmatched junction bases numbered 6, after V lost 6 bases and J lost 7 bases. The CDR3 runs 13 residues. Germline V CDR1 and CDR2: SNHLY, FYNNEI. CDR3 nucleotides: TGTGCCAGCAGGGGGGAACTAGCGAACATTCAGTACTTC. Its protein is CASRGELANIQYF.

Details on this clone: The sample contains more than one DNA sequence encoding this CDR3. The V and J genes are TRBV5-1 and TRBJ1-2; 9 nucleotides align to TRBD1. Trimming at V came to 0 bases and at J to 5 bases, leaving 5 bases not matched to a gene. There are 15 residues in the CDR3. Germline lookup yields CDR1 SGHRS and CDR2 YFSETQ. The CDR3 bases are TGCGCCAGCAGCTTGGTACAGGGGGCGCAATATGGCTACACCTTC. It yields the protein CASSLVQGAQYGYTF.

This clone appeared a single time. The V gene is TRBV5-1, the J gene TRBJ2-1, with 7 bases fitting TRBD2. Germline V gives CDR1 SGHRS, CDR2 YFSETQ. With 0 bases clipped from V and 6 bases from J, the junction kept 3 bases outside the gene matches. The CDR3 has 14 amino acids. The CDR3 nucleotides are TGCGCCAGCAGCTTGGTCAGGACTAGCAATGAGCAGTTCTTC. Translating it yields CASSLVRTSNEQFF. Combining the CDR3 with reference TRBV5-1 and TRBJ2-1 gives the whole variable domain KAGVTQTPRYLIKTRGQQVTLSCSPISGHRSVSWYQQTPGQGLQFLFEYFSETQRNKGNFPGRFSGRQFSNSRSEMNVSTLELGDSALYLCASSLVRTSNEQFFGPGTRLTVL.

In regard to this clone: At one boundary the junction diverges from the germline segment, which might be a read error. The CDR3 spells CASSEEWTGFVPF. CDR3 DNA: TGTGCCAGCAGTGAAGAGTGGACAGGGTTCGTCCCCTTC. V and J are TRBV2 and TRBJ2-7; TRBD1 matches at 8 bases. The CDR3 runs to 13 residues. Per germline, CDR1 SNHLY and CDR2 FYNNEI.

The chain employs TRBV25-1 and TRBJ2-6; D call uncertain. CDR1 MGHDK and CDR2 SYGVNS come from the germline V gene. The V gene lost 6 bases and the J gene lost 3 bases, with 15 bases spanning the gap. CDR3 size: 16 residues. This CDR3 reads CASRGRADFGANVLTF. For the CDR3, the DNA is TGTGCCAGCAGGGGTCGAGCCGACTTTGGGGCCAACGTCCTGACTTTC.

The chain recombines TRBV6-1 with TRBJ1-5; 10 nucleotides match TRBD1. This CDR3 region has 15 residues. CDR1 and CDR2 (germline): MNHNS, SASEGT. With V trimmed by 1 base and J by 6 bases, 3 bases remained unmatched. CDR3 in amino acids: CASSEGTGGSQPQHF. The CDR3, as DNA: TGTGCCAGCAGTGAAGGGACAGGGGGGAGTCAGCCCCAGCATTTT.

CDR3 in amino acids: CASSYAWGANEKLFF. The CDR3 coding sequence is TGTGCCAGCAGTTATGCCTGGGGGGCTAATGAAAAACTGTTTTTT. This sequence joins TRBV6-5 and TRBJ1-4; D is perhaps TRBD1 (5 bases). The germline V and J ends were trimmed by 3 bases and 3 bases, with 11 bases remaining between them. The CDR3 is made up of 15 amino acids. Germline-derived CDR1 and CDR2 are MNHEY and SVGAGI.

V and J are TRBV5-4 and TRBJ2-1; 12 bases are shared with TRBD2. The germline V gene has CDR1 SGHNT and CDR2 YYREEE (reference sequence). The CDR3 is made up of 16 amino acids. V shed 6 bases, J shed 3 bases, and the junction held 7 bases outside the gene matches. CDR3 residues: CASKETSGRNYNEQFF. Written as DNA, the CDR3 is TGTGCCAGCAAGGAGACTAGCGGGAGAAACTACAATGAGCAGTTCTTC. Looking up the rest from reference TRBV5-4 and TRBJ2-1 gives the full variable domain: ETGVTQSPTHLIKTRGQQVTLRCSSQSGHNTVSWYQQALGQGPQFIFQYYREEENGRGNFPPRFSGLQFPNYSSELNVNALELDDSALYLCASKETSGRNYNEQFFGPGTRLTVL.

This sequence joins TRBV27 and TRBJ2-3, with 7 positions matching TRBD2. Trimming took 6 bases from V and 0 from J; bases not matched to a gene: 3. The length of the CDR3 is 14 residues. Germline CDR1 is MNHEY and CDR2 is SMNVEV (reference sequence). The DNA for the CDR3 is TGTGCCAGCAGCCACGGGGGGAGCACAGATACGCAGTATTTT. It encodes CASSHGGSTDTQYF.

The V call is TRBV29-1, the J call TRBJ2-3; 7 bases are shared with TRBD2. The length of the CDR3 is 15 residues. Germline V gives CDR1 SQVTM, CDR2 ANQGSEA. The V segment lost 5 bases and the J segment 2 bases; nucleotides outside the gene matches: 10. Written as DNA, the CDR3 is TGCAGCGTTCTAGGGCGGGAGAGGTTCACAGATACGCAGTATTTT. Its translation: CSVLGRERFTDTQYF.